The entry below describes one TCR beta chain. Its antigen specificity is not known. Base qualities are not provided; no much larger clone lies one nucleotide away. This specimen belongs to a study of somatic mutations in cytotoxic T cells in rheumatoid arthritis (dated by TCRdb to between 2016 and 2019). Turning to the overall study: Peripheral blood (approximately 27 ml EDTA) was collected from patients immediately after diagnosis and before any treatment began. A total of about 67 rheumatoid arthritis patients and about 20 healthy controls underwent TCRB deep sequencing. Sorted V beta1+ cells also underwent TCRB sequencing, and some V beta antibody-stained T-cell populations were flow-sorted at nearly 100% purity on a FACSAria II or Sony SH800. To characterize clonality, the study used TCRB deep sequencing while asking whether somatic mutations are carried by expanded CD8+ T-cell clones in newly diagnosed, untreated rheumatoid arthritis. Patient and control groups had essentially identical median ages.

CDR1 SGDLS and CDR2 YYNGEE were looked up in the germline V gene. The CDR3, cysteine through phenylalanine, is 19 amino acids long. Only the CDR3 DNA stays, 57 bases, in frame from base 1. V drops 5 bases and J drops 8 bases, leaving 32 bases in between. TCRB CDR3 sequencing used the immunoSEQ assay on genomic DNA. Under the source paper's analysis protocol: Published virus-specific TCRB sequences were compared with patient CD8+ clones larger than 1%, and only a few matches were found. The analyses included only productive TCRB rearrangements. Clonality was expressed as a Shannon entropy-based productive clonality index, with each clone defined by a unique TCRB CDR3 sequence. Repertoire overlap for a pair of samples was computed from each clone's template counts relative to total templates per sample. V-gene usage measured by flow cytometry correlated with TCRB sequencing V-gene usage, with a Spearman r of approximately 0.6. TCRdb obtained this table from immuneACCESS and retained in-frame rearrangements with V and J assigned. These tables miss some clones; where compared with another copy, unresolved V genes account for less than half of the shortfall, and the remainder is unexplained. Clonal size and the V and J genes are those of that table, whereas D and trimming came from the DNA. The sample profile shows about 15,000 clones; about three quarters of them were found once. The ten largest account for roughly 15% of the sample.

Broader findings and caveats from the paper: In about an eighth of the 65 patients the largest CD8+ clone exceeded 20% of CD8+ cells, and several identical CD8+ TCRB sequences were shared between blood and synovial fluid. It was unknown which antigens the expanded CD8+ clones targeted, and their absence from virus-specific databases did not exclude viral specificity. An increase of CD8+ clonality with age was seen in patients (Spearman r of about 0.49) but not in healthy controls. The slight underrepresentation of TRBV07 in patients was not corrected for multiple comparisons. There was no significant difference in CD8+ T-cell clonality between rheumatoid arthritis patients and age-matched healthy controls.

On an AutoMACS, CD4+ and CD8+ cells were isolated via positive magnetic bead selection, and their purity was verified by flow cytometry. Initial screening for clonal expansions relied on flow cytometry with a TCR V beta antibody panel, after which sorted CD8+ fractions underwent TCRB deep sequencing for characterization. Ficoll-Paque PLUS density gradient separation was used to isolate peripheral blood mononuclear cells. Using Nucleospin Tissue or Tissue XS kits, DNA was extracted from CD4-enriched, CD8-enriched or PBMC samples, with quantification by a Qubit 2.0 fluorometer. The sample comprised CD8+ T cells sorted from blood. This clonotype was obtained from an adult with rheumatoid arthritis. This chain is built from TRBV9 and TRBJ2-1; the D gene is perhaps TRBD1 or TRBD2, as each covers 7 bases. The encoded CDR3 is CASSELPGRGPLGGDEQFF. The DNA reads TGTGCCAGCAGTGAACTACCTGGGAGGGGGCCCCTTGGTGGGGATGAGCAGTTCTTC.